Below are 18 T cell receptor beta chains sequenced from a single sample in a study of T cells in Graves' hyperthyroidism and ophthalmopathy (dated by TCRdb to between 2019 and 2020). The library was generated by multiplex PCR. For sequencing, an Illumina HiSeq 2000 was employed. Amplification of TCR beta CDR3 regions was carried out from RNA transcripts. The first round of RT-PCR for the TCR CDR3 was performed with the HTBI primer set and the Qiagen OneStep RT-PCR kit. Starting from the raw public reads, TCRdb applied fastp trimming at Q25, assembled clones with MiXCR and retained in-frame beta chains. Entries that share a CDR3 protein sequence are merged under the most common genes and DNA. The sample table shows around 380,000 distinct CDR3 sequences, and less than 15% are seen once. Under 25% of the sample is held by the ten biggest clonotypes. The sample comprised blood. The receptors originated from a man aged 25-45 years with Graves' hyperthyroidism that later progressed to Graves' ophthalmopathy.

This clonotype showed up many times. The CDR3 loop is CASSLGRDSSYEQYF. The CDR3 DNA sequence: TGTGCCAGCAGCTTAGGAAGGGACAGCTCCTACGAGCAGTACTTC. V and J are TRBV7-6 and TRBJ2-7, with TRBD1 matching 7 bases. V lost 1 base and J lost 0; bases outside the gene matches: 3. CDR3 size: 15 residues. Germline CDR1 and CDR2: SGHVS and FNYEAQ. Supplemented by reference TRBV7-6 and TRBJ2-7, the full variable domain reads GAGVSQSPRYKVTKRGQDVALRCDPISGHVSLYWYRQALGQGPEFLTYFNYEAQQDKSGLPNDRFSAERPEGSISTLTIQRTEQRDSAMYRCASSLGRDSSYEQYFGPGTRLTVT.

With respect to this clonotype: A read error may produce the germline difference seen at one junction end. This rearrangement joins TRBV28 to TRBJ2-3, with 8 bases fitting TRBD1. The CDR3 runs to 15 residues. The germline CDR1 and CDR2 sequences are MDHEN and SYDVKM. In DNA form, the CDR3 reads TGTGCTAGCAGCGAGACAGGGGTGAGCACAGATACGCAGTATTTT. As protein: CASSETGVSTDTQYF.

At least ten counts were recorded for this clonotype. The V call is TRBV9, the J call TRBJ1-2; maybe TRBD1 (6 bases). CDR1 is SGDLS and CDR2 is YYNGEE in the germline V gene. The CDR3 runs to 15 residues. V was trimmed by 5 bases and J by 2 bases, leaving 16 bases between them. CDR3 DNA: TGTGCCAGCAGTCCGACCGGACAGCCAAACTATGGCTACACCTTC. Protein product: CASSPTGQPNYGYTF.

This clonotype was observed at least ten times. V gene TRBV5-1 combines with J gene TRBJ2-3; TRBD2 matches at 8 bases. The CDR3 runs to 17 residues. The germline V gene encodes CDR1 SGHRS and CDR2 YFSETQ. V dropped 0 bases and J dropped 2; count of bases not matched to a gene: 8. The CDR3 DNA is TGCGCCAGCAGCTTGGTTCTGGCGGGGGGCCCCACAGATACGCAGTATTTT. As protein: CASSLVLAGGPTDTQYF. Based on the CDR3 plus reference TRBV5-1 and TRBJ2-3, the full variable domain is KAGVTQTPRYLIKTRGQQVTLSCSPISGHRSVSWYQQTPGQGLQFLFEYFSETQRNKGNFPGRFSGRQFSNSRSEMNVSTLELGDSALYLCASSLVLAGGPTDTQYFGPGTRLTVL.

Ten or more counts support this clonotype. This chain connects TRBV2 to TRBJ2-1; tentative D call: TRBD1 (5 bases). Germline values: CDR1 SNHLY, CDR2 FYNNEI. This CDR3 comprises 12 residues. For the CDR3, the DNA is TGTGGGGGCAGCCGACTGTACAATGAGCAGTTCTTC. Translating gives CGGSRLYNEQFF.

This clonotype came up once. A read error may account for a junction end that differs from germline. The V and J genes are TRBV12-3 or TRBV12-4 and TRBJ1-1, with D perhaps TRBD1 (5 bases). This CDR3 has 12 residues. CDR3 sequence reads: CASSFQGTVAFF. The DNA of the CDR3 is TGTGCCAGCAGTTTTCAGGGTACTGTAGCTTTCTTT.

This chain joins TRBV6-5 and TRBJ2-5; tentative D call: TRBD2 (6 bases). The CDR3 extends over 16 amino acids. Per the germline V gene, CDR1 is MNHEY and CDR2 is SVGAGI. Trimming stripped 2 bases from V and 1 base from J, with 14 bases between. The CDR3 DNA is TGTGCCAGCAGTTACGCATACCCGGGACTCCAAGAGACCCAGTACTTC. It encodes CASSYAYPGLQETQYF.

The chain has TRBV9 and TRBJ2-1; D assignment may be TRBD1 or TRBD2 (5 bases each). This CDR3 is 14 amino acids long. V lost 3 bases and J 9 bases, leaving 16 bases between the germline ends. Per the germline V gene, CDR1 is SGDLS and CDR2 is YYNGEE. CDR3 amino acids: CASSDWVGDGEQFF. In nucleotides, the CDR3 is TGTGCCAGCAGCGATTGGGTAGGGGACGGTGAGCAGTTCTTC.

This clonotype was observed a handful of times. The chain employs TRBV19 and TRBJ1-2; D possibly corresponds to TRBD1 (6 bases). The germline gives CDR1 LNHDA, CDR2 SQIVND (reference sequence). V lost 7 bases to trimming and J lost 4 bases, with 13 bases between them. This CDR3 region has 13 residues. The chain's CDR3 is CASNPQDSYGYTF. The CDR3 DNA reads as TGTGCCAGTAACCCACAGGACAGCTATGGCTACACCTTC.

This clonotype was detected only once. A much more abundant neighbour one base away suggests this may be a read error. The V call is TRBV11-3, the J call TRBJ2-1; D possibly matches TRBD1 or TRBD2 (5 bases each). The CDR3 covers 14 residues. Germline CDR1 reads SGHNT; CDR2 reads YENEEA. Trimming stripped 4 bases from V and 4 bases from J, with 11 bases between. Written as DNA, the CDR3 is TGTGCCAGCAGCTCCAGAGGGGAATACAATGAGCAGTTCTTC. Translated: CASSSRGEYNEQFF.

V and J are TRBV29-1 and TRBJ2-3; possibly TRBD2 for D (5 bases). This CDR3 region has 11 residues. The germline V gene encodes CDR1 SQVTM and CDR2 ANQGSEA. Trimming removed 7 bases from V and 9 bases from J, with 14 bases in between. The CDR3 nucleotides are TGCAGCGCGCCACACGAGCGGACGCAGTATTTT. It codes for CSAPHERTQYF.

This clonotype was found many times. The V gene is TRBV20-1, the J gene TRBJ2-1; D not certain. The CDR3 is 13 amino acids. Germline lookup yields CDR1 DFQATT and CDR2 SNEGSKA (reference sequence). Trimming took off 5 bases at V and 0 bases at J, with 8 bases between the two ends. CDR3 region: CSASRPSYNEQFF. Here the CDR3 DNA reads TGCAGTGCTTCTAGGCCCTCCTACAATGAGCAGTTCTTC.

This clonotype came up a few times. V gene TRBV28 combines with J gene TRBJ1-6; maybe TRBD1 (6 bases). CDR1 MDHEN and CDR2 SYDVKM come from the germline V gene. This CDR3 is 15 amino acids long. Trimming took off 8 bases at V and 9 bases at J, with 20 bases between the two ends. CDR3 loop: CASVVRGTLGSPLHF. CDR3 in DNA: TGTGCCAGCGTGGTGAGGGGGACACTAGGTTCACCCCTCCACTTT.

This clonotype was detected ten times or more. The V call is TRBV28, the J call TRBJ1-5, with a possible D match to TRBD1 (5 bases). In germline, CDR1 is MDHEN, CDR2 SYDVKM. This CDR3 has 14 amino acids. Trimming removed 5 bases at V and 7 bases at J, with 15 bases between. The CDR3 loop reads CASSPYRFGQPQHF. CDR3 DNA: TGTGCCAGCAGTCCCTACAGGTTCGGGCAGCCCCAGCATTTT. The whole variable domain, filled in from reference TRBV28 and TRBJ1-5, reads DVKVTQSSRYLVKRTGEKVFLECVQDMDHENMFWYRQDPGLGLRLIYFSYDVKMKEKGDIPEGYSVSREKKERFSLILESASTNQTSMYLCASSPYRFGQPQHFGDGTRLSIL.

This clonotype was counted only a few times. This chain joins TRBV4-1 and TRBJ2-7, with TRBD1 matching over 7 bases. The CDR3 sequence is 13 residues long. CDR1 is MGHRA and CDR2 is YSYEKL in the germline V gene. Losses at the gene ends were 3 bases for V and 7 bases for J; bases not matched to a gene: 6. This CDR3 reads CASSHTGDREQYF. CDR3 bases: TGCGCCAGCAGCCACACAGGGGATCGGGAGCAGTACTTC.

This clonotype has ten or more counts. CDR3: CASSNLGDDFSDTQYF. DNA for the CDR3: TGTGCCAGCAGCAACCTGGGGGACGACTTCTCAGATACGCAGTATTTT. V and J are TRBV27 and TRBJ2-3, with D tentatively TRBD1 or TRBD2 (5 bases each). Between the trimmed V and J ends, which lost 6 bases and 4 bases, there was a span of 20 bases. The CDR3 totals 16 residues. The germline CDR1 and CDR2 sequences are MNHEY and SMNVEV (reference sequence).

This clonotype has a handful of counts. The chain uses TRBV10-3 and TRBJ1-5, with 7 bases matching TRBD1. Looked up from germline, CDR1 is ENHRY and CDR2 is SYGVKD. V lost 3 bases, J lost 3 bases, and 5 bases stayed unmatched. The length of the CDR3 is 15 residues. DNA of the CDR3: TGTGCCATCAGTGATTCCGGGACAGTCAATCAGCCCCAGCATTTT. Its protein product is CAISDSGTVNQPQHF.

The V call is TRBV4-1, the J call TRBJ1-2; D remains unclear. The CDR3 is 15 residues long. Germline V gene lookup returns CDR1 MGHRA and CDR2 YSYEKL. V lost 5 bases and J 8 bases, leaving 21 bases between the germline ends. CDR3 loop: CASSYISTDLYGYTF. Written as DNA, the CDR3 is TGCGCCAGCAGCTATATTTCTACAGATCTCTACGGCTACACCTTC.